Sequencing of this T cell receptor (beta chain) was carried out in a study of T cells in localized non-small cell lung cancer. Germline lookup yields CDR1 SGHVS and CDR2 FQNEAQ. Trimming took 1 base from V and 0 from J, leaving 13 bases between them. The CDR3 has 17 residues. Method: immunoSEQ multiplex PCR; TCRdb's copy keeps in-frame clones and lacks some. The sample consists of 15,000 to 20,000 clones, 90% of them appearing once. This TCR derives from a woman aged 35-75 years with stage III lung adenocarcinoma. The chain has TRBV7-8 and TRBJ2-1; no reliable D call. This specimen was peripheral blood mononuclear cells, taken before any cancer treatment. The CDR3 DNA is TGTGCCAGCAGCTTAGGCGGCGAGTCAAGCTCCTACAATGAGCAGTTCTTC. This encodes CASSLGGESSSYNEQFF. Full variable domain (outside the CDR3, taken from reference TRBV7-8 and TRBJ2-1): GAGVSQSPRYKVAKRGQDVALRCDPISGHVSLFWYQQALGQGPEFLTYFQNEAQLDKSGLPSDRFFAERPEGSVSTLKIQRTQQEDSAVYLCASSLGGESSSYNEQFFGPGTRLTVL.